This T cell receptor beta chain was found in a study of T cell repertoires in cytomegalovirus infection. Study at large: CMV infection plus the matching HLA type was flagged by public TCR beta signatures.

General study points: What dominated the ex vivo response were HLA-C-restricted CMV-specific TCR beta clonotypes. Carriers of CMV and the relevant HLA type were discriminated by public TCR beta frequency.

As to this clonotype: Its antigen is not identified.

Unmatched junction bases numbered 14, after V lost 7 bases and J lost 10 bases. Germline CDR1 is LNHDA and CDR2 is SQIVND (reference sequence). CDR3 length: 15 amino acids. TCRdb passed the reads through MiXCR, listing each CDR3 protein once. The sample contains approximately 1,000,000 distinct CDR3 sequences, 30% to 40% of which appear only once. This specimen was cultured CD8+ T cells from PBMCs, taken from culture after CMV antigen stimulation. This rearrangement joins TRBV19 to TRBJ2-1; 9 bases line up with TRBD2. The sequence was obtained from a human donor in good health (CMV status not recorded). Some clones in this sample may be carry-over from other donors' samples. CDR3 nucleotide sequence: TGTGCCAGTAAAACGGCTAGCGGGGCGTTAGGGGAGCAGTTCTTC. The encoded protein is CASKTASGALGEQFF.